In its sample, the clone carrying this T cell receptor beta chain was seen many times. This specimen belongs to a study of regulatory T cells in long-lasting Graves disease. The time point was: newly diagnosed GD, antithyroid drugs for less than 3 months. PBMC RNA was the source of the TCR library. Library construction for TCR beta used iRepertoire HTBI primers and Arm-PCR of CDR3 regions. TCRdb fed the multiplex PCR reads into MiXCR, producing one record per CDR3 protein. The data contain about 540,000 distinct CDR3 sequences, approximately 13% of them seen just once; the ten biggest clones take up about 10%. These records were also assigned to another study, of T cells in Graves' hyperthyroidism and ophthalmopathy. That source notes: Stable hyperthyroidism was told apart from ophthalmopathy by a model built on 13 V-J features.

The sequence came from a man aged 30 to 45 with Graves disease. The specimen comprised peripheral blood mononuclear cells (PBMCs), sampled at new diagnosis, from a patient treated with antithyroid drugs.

This chain's CDR3 is CASSSIQGNTIYF. For the CDR3, the DNA is TGTGCCAGCAGCTCAATACAGGGAAACACCATATATTTT. This sequence joins TRBV7-8 and TRBJ1-3; D is unresolved. V lost 4 bases, J lost 4 bases, and 8 bases lay in between. Germline CDR1 is SGHVS and CDR2 is FQNEAQ. There are 13 residues in the CDR3.